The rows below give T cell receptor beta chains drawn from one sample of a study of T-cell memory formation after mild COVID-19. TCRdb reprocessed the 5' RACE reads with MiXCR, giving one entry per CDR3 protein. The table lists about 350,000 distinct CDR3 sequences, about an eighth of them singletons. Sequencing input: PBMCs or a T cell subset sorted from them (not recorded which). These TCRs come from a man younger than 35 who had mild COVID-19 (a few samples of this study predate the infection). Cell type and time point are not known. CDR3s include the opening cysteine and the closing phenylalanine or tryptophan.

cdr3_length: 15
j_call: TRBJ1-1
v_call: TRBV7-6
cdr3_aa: CASSLGKGGAAEAFF

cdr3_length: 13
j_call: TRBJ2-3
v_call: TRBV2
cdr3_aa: CASSPLFGDTQYF

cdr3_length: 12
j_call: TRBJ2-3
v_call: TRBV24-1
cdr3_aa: CATAGNTDTQYF

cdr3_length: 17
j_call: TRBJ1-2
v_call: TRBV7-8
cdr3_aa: CASSSFHRDVFYYGYTF

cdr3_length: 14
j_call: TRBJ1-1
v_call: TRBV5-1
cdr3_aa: CASSPVTMNTEAFF

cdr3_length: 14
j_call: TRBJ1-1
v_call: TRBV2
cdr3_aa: CASSYQSSDTEAFF

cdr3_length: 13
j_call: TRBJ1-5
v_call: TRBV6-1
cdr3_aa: CASNGDARQPQHF

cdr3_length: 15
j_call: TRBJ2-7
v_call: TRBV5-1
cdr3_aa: CASSATGARTYEQYF

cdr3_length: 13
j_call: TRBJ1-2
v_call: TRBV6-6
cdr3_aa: CASRGVITDGYTF

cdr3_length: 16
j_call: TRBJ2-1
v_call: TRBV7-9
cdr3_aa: CASSPDRGLPYNEQFF

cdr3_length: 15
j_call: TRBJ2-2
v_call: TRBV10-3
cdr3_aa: CAISEFSANTGELFF

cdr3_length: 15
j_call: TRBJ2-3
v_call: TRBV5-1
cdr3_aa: CASSLLLASTDTQYF

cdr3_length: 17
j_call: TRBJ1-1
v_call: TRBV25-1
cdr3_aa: CASSPPQVEHMNTEAFF

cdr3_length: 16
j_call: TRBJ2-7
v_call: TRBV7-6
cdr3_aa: CASSLAAGPRRYEQYF

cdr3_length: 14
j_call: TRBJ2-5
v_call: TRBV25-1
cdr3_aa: CASSELVVGETQYF

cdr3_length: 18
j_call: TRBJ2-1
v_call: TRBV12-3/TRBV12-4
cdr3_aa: CASSLRGRQAVSYNEQFF

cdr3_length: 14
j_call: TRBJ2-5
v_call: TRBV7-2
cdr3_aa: CASSFAGAEETQYF

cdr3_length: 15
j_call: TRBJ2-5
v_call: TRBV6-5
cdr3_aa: CASTQPGSRGGTQYF

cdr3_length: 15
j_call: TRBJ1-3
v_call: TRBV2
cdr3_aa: CASSVRNAGENTIYF

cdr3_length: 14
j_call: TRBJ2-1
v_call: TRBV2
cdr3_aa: CASSRTSGGNEQFF

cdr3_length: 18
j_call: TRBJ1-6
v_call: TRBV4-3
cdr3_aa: CASSQVQGALSYNSPLHF

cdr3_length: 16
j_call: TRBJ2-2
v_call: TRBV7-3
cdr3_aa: CASSPVRLVNTGELFF

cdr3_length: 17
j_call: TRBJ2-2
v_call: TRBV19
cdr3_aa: CASSQSLGLGYTGELFF

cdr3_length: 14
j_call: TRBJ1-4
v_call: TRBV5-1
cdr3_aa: CASSFTATLEKLFF

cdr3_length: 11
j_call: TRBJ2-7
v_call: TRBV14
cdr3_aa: CVARTFYEQYF

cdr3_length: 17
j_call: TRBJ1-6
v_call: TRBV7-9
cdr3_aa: CASSLAPGKSYNSPLHF

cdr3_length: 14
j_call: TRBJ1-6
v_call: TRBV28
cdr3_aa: CASSITGDNSPLHF

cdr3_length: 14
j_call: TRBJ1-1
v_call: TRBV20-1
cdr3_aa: CSARQGAKNTEAFF

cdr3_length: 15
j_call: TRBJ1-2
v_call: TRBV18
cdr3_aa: CASSPQSLRGGGYTF

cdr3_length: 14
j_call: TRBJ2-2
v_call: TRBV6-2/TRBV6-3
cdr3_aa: CASAGQGFSGELFF

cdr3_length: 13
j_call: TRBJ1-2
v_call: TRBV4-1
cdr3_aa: CASSQELGGGYTF

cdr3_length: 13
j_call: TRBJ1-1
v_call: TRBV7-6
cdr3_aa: CASSYRAATEAFF

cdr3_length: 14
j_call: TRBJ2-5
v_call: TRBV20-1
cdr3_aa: CSARSGGGWETQYF

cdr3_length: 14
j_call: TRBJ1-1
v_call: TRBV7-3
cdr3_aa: CASSLTYRLTEAFF

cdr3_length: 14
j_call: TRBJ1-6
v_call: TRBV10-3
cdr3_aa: CAISGGQGNSPLHF

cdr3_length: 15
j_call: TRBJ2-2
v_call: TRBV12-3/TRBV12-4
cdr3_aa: CASNADRGNTGELFF

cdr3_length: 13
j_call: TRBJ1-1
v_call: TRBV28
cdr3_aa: CASSAPGTGDAFF

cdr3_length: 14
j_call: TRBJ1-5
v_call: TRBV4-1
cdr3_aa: CASSQVFLGQPQHF

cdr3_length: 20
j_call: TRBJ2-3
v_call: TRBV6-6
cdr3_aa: CASSYPLPGLAGGFTDTQYF

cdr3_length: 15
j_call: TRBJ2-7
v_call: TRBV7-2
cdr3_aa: CASSSRTGGAYEQYF

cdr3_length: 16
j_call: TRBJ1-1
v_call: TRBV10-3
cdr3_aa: CAISADQTSRGTEAFF

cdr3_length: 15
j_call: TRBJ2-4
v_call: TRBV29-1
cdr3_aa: CSVEDKQNRVGIQYF

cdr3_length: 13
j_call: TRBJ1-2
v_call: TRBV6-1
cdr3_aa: CASSEEWFWGYTF

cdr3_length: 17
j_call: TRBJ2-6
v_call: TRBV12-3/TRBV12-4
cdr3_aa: CASSFGQDNSGANVLTF

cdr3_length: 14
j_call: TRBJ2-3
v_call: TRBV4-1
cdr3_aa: CASSQEHFFDTQYF

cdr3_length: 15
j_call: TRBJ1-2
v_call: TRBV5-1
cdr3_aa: CASSLAGVGAYGYTF

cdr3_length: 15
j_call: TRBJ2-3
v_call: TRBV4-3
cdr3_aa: CASSQDWGGTDTQYF

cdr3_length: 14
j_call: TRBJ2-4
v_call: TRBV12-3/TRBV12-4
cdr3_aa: CASSLGSGKNIQYF

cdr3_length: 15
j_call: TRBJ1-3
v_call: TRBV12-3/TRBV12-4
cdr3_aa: CASRSQGQPGNTIYF

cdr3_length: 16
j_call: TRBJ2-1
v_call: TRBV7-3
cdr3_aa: CASSSGGLSSYNEQFF

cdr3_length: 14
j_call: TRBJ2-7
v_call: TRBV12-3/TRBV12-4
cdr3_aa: CASSGAGGLYEQYF

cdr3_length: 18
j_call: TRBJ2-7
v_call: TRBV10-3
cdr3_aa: CAISEGQAGVLCSYEQYF

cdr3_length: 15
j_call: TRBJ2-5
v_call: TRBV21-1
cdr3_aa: CASSEDRGDVETQYF

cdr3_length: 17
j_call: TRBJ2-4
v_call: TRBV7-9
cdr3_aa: CASSRWTGFLAKNIQYF

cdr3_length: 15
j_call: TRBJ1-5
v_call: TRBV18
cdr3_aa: CASSPGTGMFQPQHF

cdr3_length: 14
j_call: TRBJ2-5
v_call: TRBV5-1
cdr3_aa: CASSLEGGGKTQYF

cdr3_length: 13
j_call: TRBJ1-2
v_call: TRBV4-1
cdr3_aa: CASSSGAYDGYTF